The 6 T cell receptor beta chains reported below all come from one sample, sequenced in a study of Ad26.COV2.S vaccination and SARS-CoV-2 variants. Profiled with immunoSEQ multiplex PCR; TCRdb holds only in-frame clones, not every one. The sample yields roughly 100,000 clones, around 82% seen once. This specimen consisted of peripheral blood, obtained after recovery from COVID-19. The receptor set was obtained from a human donor who had recovered from COVID-19.

The chain couples TRBV13 to TRBJ1-2; 7 bases line up with TRBD1. Trimming took 6 bases from V and 4 from J; bases not matched to a gene: 8. The CDR3 runs 14 residues. CDR1 is PRHDT and CDR2 is FYEKMQ in the germline V gene (reference sequence). CDR3 DNA sequence: TGTGCCAGCAGTCGACAGGGAGCTACCTATGGCTACACCTTC. Protein product: CASSRQGATYGYTF.

V is TRBV11-2 and J is TRBJ2-1, with D possibly TRBD1 on 6 matching bases. Trimming cost V 0 bases and J 6 bases, with 12 bases left between them. This CDR3 contains 15 residues. CDR1 SGHAT and CDR2 FQNNGV come from the germline V gene. DNA of the CDR3: TGTGCCAGCAGCTTAGATGTAGGGGGTCCCAATGAGCAGTTCTTC. Protein product: CASSLDVGGPNEQFF. The full variable domain, with the rest looked up from reference TRBV11-2 and TRBJ2-1, is EAGVAQSPRYKIIEKRQSVAFWCNPISGHATLYWYQQILGQGPKLLIQFQNNGVVDDSQLPKDRFSAERLKGVDSTLKIQPAKLEDSAVYLCASSLDVGGPNEQFFGPGTRLTVL.

This chain uses TRBV28 with TRBJ1-1; D remains unclear. This CDR3 is built from 11 residues. The ends were cut back, 4 bases at V and 3 bases at J, with 3 bases in the middle. Germline lookup yields CDR1 MDHEN and CDR2 SYDVKM. The CDR3 DNA reads as TGTGCCAGCAGTTGGGACACTGAAGCTTTCTTT. The encoded protein is CASSWDTEAFF. Complete variable domain (other parts from reference TRBV28 and TRBJ1-1): DVKVTQSSRYLVKRTGEKVFLECVQDMDHENMFWYRQDPGLGLRLIYFSYDVKMKEKGDIPEGYSVSREKKERFSLILESASTNQTSMYLCASSWDTEAFFGQGTRLTVV.

The rearrangement joins TRBV7-9 to TRBJ2-6; D is ambiguous. The ends were cut back, 3 bases at V and 3 bases at J, with 0 bases in the middle. The germline gives CDR1 SEHNR, CDR2 FQNEAQ (reference sequence). This CDR3 is built from 12 residues. This chain's CDR3 is CASSFGANVLTF. CDR3 nucleotide sequence: TGTGCCAGCAGCTTTGGGGCCAACGTCCTGACTTTC. The full variable domain, rest sourced from reference TRBV7-9 and TRBJ2-6, is DTGVSQNPRHKITKRGQNVTFRCDPISEHNRLYWYRQTLGQGPEFLTYFQNEAQLEKSRLLSDRFSAERPKGSFSTLEIQRTEQGDSAMYLCASSFGANVLTFGAGSRLTVL.

The chain joins TRBV25-1 to TRBJ1-1; 7 bases align to TRBD1. J lost 5 bases, V lost 10 bases, and 4 bases had no gene match. Germline V gives CDR1 MGHDK, CDR2 SYGVNS. The CDR3 spans 11 residues. In DNA form, the CDR3 reads TGTGCCACGACAGGGCGTACTGAAGCTTTCTTT. Protein product: CATTGRTEAFF.

The chain is built from TRBV5-4 and TRBJ2-6, with a weak D call TRBD1 (5 bases). V lost 4 bases, J lost 0 bases, and 11 bases lay in between. The CDR3 is 16 amino acids. Germline assignment: CDR1 SGHNT and CDR2 YYREEE (reference sequence). The CDR3 sequence: CASSRYQGSGANVLTF. In DNA form, the CDR3 reads TGTGCCAGCAGCCGATACCAGGGCTCTGGGGCCAACGTCCTGACTTTC. Full variable domain (missing parts from reference TRBV5-4 and TRBJ2-6): ETGVTQSPTHLIKTRGQQVTLRCSSQSGHNTVSWYQQALGQGPQFIFQYYREEENGRGNFPPRFSGLQFPNYSSELNVNALELDDSALYLCASSRYQGSGANVLTFGAGSRLTVL.